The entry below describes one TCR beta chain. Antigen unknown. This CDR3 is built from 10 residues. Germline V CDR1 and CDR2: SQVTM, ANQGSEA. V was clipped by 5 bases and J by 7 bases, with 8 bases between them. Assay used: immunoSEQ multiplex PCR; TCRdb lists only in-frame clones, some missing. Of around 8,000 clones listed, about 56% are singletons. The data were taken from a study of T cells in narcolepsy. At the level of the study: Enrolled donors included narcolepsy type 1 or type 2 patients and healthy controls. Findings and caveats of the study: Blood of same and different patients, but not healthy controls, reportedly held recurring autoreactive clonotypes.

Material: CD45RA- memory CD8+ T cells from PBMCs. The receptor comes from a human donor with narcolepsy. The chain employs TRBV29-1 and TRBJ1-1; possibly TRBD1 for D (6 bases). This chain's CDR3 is CSVPGVEAFF. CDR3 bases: TGCAGCGTTCCAGGGGTTGAAGCTTTCTTT.